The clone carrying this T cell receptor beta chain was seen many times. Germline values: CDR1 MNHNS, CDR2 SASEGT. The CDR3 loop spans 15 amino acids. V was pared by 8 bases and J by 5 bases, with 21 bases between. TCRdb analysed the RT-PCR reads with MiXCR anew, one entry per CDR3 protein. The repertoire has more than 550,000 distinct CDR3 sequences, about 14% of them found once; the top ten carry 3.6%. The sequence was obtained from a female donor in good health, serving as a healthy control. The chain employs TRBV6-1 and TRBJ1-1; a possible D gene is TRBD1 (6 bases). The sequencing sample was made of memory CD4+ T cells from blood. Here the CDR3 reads CASPSNSGAKTEAFF. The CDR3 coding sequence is TGTGCCAGCCCGTCGAATTCGGGGGCAAAGACTGAAGCTTTCTTT.